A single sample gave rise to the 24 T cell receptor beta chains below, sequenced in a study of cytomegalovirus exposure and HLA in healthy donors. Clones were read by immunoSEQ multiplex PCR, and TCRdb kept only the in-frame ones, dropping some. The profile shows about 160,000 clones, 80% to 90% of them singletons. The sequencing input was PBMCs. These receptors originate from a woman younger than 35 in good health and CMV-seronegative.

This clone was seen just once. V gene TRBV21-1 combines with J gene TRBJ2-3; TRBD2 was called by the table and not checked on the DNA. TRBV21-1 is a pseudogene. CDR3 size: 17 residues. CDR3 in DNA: TGTGCCAGCAGCAAACCCTCCGGGACTCATACTTCAGATACGCAGTATTTT. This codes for CASSKPSGTHTSDTQYF.

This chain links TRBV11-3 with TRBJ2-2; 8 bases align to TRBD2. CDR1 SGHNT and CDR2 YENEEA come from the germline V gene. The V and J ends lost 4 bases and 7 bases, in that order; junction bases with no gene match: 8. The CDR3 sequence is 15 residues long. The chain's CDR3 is CASSSPGTRDGELFF. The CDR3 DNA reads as TGTGCCAGCAGCTCCCCCGGGACTAGAGACGGGGAGCTGTTTTTT.

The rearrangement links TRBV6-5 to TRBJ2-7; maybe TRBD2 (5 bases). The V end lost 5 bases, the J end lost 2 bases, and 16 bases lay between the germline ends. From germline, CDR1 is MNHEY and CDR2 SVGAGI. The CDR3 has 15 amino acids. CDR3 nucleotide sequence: TGTGCCAGCAGTCCCGCTTGGGGAGCCACCTACGAGCAGTACTTC. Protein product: CASSPAWGATYEQYF.

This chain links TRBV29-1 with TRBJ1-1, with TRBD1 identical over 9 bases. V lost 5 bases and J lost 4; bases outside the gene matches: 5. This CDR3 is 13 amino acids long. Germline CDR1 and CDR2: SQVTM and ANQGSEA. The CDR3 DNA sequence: TGCAGCGTTATTACAGGGGGCGGCACTGAAGCTTTCTTT. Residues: CSVITGGGTEAFF.

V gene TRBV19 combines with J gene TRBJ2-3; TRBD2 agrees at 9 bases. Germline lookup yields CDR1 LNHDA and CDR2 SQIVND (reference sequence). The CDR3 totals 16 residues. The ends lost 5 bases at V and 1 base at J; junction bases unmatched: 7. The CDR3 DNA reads TGTGCCAGTAGTCGCCGACTAGCGGCGGGCACAGATACGCAGTATTTT. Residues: CASSRRLAAGTDTQYF.

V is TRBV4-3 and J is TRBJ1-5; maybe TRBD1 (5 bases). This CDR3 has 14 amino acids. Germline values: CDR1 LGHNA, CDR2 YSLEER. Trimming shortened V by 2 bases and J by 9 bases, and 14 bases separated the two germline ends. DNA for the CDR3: TGCGCCAGCAGCCAAAGGACAAGGCGCGCGCCCCAGCATTTT. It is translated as CASSQRTRRAPQHF.

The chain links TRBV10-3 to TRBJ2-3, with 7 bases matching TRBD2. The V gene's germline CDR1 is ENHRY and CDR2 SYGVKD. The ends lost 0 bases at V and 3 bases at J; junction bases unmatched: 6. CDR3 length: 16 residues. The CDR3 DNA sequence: TGTGCCATCAGTGAGTCGACTAGCCCTTTGACAGATACGCAGTATTTT. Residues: CAISESTSPLTDTQYF.

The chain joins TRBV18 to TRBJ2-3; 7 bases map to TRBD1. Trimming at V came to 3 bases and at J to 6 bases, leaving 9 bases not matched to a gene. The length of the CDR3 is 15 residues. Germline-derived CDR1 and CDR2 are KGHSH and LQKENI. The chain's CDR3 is CASSPRTGTADTQYF. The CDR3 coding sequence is TGTGCCAGCTCACCGAGGACAGGCACAGCGGATACGCAGTATTTT.

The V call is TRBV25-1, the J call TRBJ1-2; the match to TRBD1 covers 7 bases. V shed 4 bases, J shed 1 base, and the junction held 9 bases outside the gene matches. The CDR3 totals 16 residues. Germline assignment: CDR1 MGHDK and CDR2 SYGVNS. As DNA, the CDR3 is TGTGCCAGCAGTGCGCAAACAGGGGAATATAACTATGGCTACACCTTC. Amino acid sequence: CASSAQTGEYNYGYTF.

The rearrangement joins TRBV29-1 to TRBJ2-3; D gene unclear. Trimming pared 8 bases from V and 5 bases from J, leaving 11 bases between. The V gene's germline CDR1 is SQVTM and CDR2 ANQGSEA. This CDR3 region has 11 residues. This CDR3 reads CSSLSGDTQYF. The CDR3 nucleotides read TGCAGCTCTCTGTCCGGAGATACGCAGTATTTT.

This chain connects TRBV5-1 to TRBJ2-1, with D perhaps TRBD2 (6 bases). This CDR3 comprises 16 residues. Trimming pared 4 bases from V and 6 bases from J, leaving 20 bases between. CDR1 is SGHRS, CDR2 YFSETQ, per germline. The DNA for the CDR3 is TGCGCCAGCAGCGCTGGAGGGATCGGGGTCCCCAATGAGCAGTTCTTC. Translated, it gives CASSAGGIGVPNEQFF.

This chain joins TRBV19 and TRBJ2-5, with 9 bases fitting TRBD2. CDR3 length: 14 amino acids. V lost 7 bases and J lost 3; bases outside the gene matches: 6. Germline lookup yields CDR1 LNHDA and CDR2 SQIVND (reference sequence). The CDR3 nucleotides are TGTGCCAGTAAGGCGGGAGGGTTAAAAGAGACCCAGTACTTC. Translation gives CASKAGGLKETQYF.

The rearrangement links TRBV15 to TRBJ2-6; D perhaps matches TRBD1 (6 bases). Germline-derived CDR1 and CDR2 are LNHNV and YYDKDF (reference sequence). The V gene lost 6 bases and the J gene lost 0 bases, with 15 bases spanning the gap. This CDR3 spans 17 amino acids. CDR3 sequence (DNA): TGTGCCACCAGTTCCGGGACACCGTCCTCTGGGGCCAACGTCCTGACTTTC. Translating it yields CATSSGTPSSGANVLTF.

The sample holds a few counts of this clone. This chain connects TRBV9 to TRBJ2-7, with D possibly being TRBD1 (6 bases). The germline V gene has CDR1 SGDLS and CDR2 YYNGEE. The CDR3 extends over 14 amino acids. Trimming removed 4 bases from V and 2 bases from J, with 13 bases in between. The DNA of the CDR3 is TGTGCCAGCAGCACTTCGGACAGCGCCTACGAGCAGTACTTC. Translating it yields CASSTSDSAYEQYF.

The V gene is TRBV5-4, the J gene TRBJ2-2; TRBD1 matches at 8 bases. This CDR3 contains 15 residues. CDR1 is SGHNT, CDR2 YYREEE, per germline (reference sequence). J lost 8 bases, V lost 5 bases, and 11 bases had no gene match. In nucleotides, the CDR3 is TGTGCCAGCAGTTCCCAGGACAGGGCGCGGGGGGAGCTGTTTTTT. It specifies CASSSQDRARGELFF.

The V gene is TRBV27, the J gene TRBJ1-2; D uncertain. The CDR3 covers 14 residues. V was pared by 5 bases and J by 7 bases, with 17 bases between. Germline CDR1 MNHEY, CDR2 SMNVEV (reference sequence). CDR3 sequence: CASSPYSRSGGYTF. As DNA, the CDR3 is TGTGCCAGCAGTCCGTACTCGAGATCGGGTGGCTACACCTTC.

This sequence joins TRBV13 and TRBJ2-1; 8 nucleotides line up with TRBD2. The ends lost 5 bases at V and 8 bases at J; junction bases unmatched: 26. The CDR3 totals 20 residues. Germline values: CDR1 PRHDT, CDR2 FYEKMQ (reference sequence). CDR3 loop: CASSHSKGTGRGLGFDEQFF. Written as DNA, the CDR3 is TGTGCCAGCAGCCATTCAAAGGGAACAGGCCGGGGACTAGGGTTCGATGAGCAGTTCTTC.

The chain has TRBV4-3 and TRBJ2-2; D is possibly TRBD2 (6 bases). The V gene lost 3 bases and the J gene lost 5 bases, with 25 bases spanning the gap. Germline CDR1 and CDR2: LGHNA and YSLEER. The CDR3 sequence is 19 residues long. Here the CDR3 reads CASSHGGALATHGTGELFF. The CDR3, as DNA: TGCGCCAGCAGCCATGGAGGGGCCCTAGCGACCCATGGGACCGGGGAGCTGTTTTTT.

Here the CDR3 DNA reads TGTGCCAGCAGCTTGTTACAGGGCGGTAACTATGGCTACACCTTC. Translating gives CASSLLQGGNYGYTF. The J gene is TRBJ1-2, the V gene TRBV7-9, with a possible D match to TRBD1 (6 bases). The germline V and J ends were trimmed by 3 bases and 1 base, with 12 bases remaining between them. Germline V gives CDR1 SEHNR, CDR2 FQNEAQ (reference sequence). This CDR3 has 15 amino acids.

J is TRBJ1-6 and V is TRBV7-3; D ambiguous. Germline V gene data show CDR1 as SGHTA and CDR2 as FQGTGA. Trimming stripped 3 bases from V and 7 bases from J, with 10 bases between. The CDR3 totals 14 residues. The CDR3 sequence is CASSLNPGNSPLHF. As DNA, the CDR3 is TGTGCCAGCAGCTTGAACCCGGGAAATTCACCCCTCCACTTT. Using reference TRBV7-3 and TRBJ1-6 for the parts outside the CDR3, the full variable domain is GAGVSQTPSNKVTEKGKYVELRCDPISGHTALYWYRQSLGQGPEFLIYFQGTGAADDSGLPNDRFFAVRPEGSVSTLKIQRTERGDSAVYLCASSLNPGNSPLHFGNGTRLTVT.

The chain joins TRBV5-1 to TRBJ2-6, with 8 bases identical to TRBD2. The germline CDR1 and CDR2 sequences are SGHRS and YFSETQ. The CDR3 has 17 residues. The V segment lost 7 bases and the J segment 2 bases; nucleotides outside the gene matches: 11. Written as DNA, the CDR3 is TGCGCCAGCCCCTACGGGGGGGCTTGTCCTGGGGCCAACGTCCTGACTTTC. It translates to CASPYGGACPGANVLTF.

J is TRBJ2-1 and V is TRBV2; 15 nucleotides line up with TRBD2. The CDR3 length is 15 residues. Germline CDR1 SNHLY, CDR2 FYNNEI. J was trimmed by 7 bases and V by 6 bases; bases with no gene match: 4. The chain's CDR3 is CASRWGTSGRNEQFF. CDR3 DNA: TGTGCCAGCAGATGGGGGACTAGCGGGAGGAATGAGCAGTTCTTC.

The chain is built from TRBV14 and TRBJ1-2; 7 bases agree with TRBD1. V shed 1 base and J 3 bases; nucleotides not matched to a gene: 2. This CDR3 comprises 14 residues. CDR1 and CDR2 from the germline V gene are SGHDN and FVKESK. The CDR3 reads CASSQAGQDYGYTF. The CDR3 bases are TGTGCCAGCAGCCAAGCCGGACAGGACTATGGCTACACCTTC. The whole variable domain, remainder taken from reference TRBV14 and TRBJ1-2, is EAGVTQFPSHSVIEKGQTVTLRCDPISGHDNLYWYRRVMGKEIKFLLHFVKESKQDESGMPNNRFLAERTGGTYSTLKVQPAELEDSGVYFCASSQAGQDYGYTFGSGTRLTVV.

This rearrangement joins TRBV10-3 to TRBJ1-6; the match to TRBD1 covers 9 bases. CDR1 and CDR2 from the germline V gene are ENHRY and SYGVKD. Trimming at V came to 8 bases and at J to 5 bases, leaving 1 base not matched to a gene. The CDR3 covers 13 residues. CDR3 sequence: CAIGDRDNSPLHF. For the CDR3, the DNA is TGTGCCATCGGGGACAGGGATAATTCACCCCTCCACTTT.